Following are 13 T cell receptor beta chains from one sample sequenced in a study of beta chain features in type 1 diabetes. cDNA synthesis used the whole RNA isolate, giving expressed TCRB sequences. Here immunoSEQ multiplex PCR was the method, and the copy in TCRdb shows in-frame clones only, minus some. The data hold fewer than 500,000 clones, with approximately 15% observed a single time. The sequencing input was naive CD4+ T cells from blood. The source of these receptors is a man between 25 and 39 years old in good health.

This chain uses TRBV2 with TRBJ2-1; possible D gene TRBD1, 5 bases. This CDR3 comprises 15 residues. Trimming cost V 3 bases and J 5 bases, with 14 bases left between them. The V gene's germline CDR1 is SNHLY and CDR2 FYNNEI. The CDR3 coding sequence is TGTGCCAGCAGTGATGCCCGAAGGGGCGACAATGAGCAGTTCTTC. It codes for CASSDARRGDNEQFF.

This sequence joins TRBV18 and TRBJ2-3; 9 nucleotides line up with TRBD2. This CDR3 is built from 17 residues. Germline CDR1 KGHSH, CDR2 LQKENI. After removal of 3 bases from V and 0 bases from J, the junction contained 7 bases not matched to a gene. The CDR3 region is CASSPGLAEPSTDTQYF. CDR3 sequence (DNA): TGTGCCAGCTCACCGGGACTAGCCGAACCTAGCACAGATACGCAGTATTTT.

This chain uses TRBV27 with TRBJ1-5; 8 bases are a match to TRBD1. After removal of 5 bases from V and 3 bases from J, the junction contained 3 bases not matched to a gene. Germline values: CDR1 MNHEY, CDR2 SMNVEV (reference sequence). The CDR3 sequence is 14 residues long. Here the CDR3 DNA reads TGTGCCAGCAGTCAGACAGGGGTCAATCAGCCCCAGCATTTT. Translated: CASSQTGVNQPQHF.

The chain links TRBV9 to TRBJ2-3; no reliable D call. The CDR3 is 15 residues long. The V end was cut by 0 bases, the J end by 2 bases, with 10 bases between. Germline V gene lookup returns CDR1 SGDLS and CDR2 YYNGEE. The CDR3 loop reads CASSVATWATDTQYF. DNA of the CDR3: TGTGCCAGCAGCGTAGCAACATGGGCCACAGATACGCAGTATTTT.

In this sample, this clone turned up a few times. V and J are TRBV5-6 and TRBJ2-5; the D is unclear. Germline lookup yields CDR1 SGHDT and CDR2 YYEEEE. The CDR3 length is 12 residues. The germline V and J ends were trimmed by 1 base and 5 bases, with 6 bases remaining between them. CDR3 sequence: CASSLRWETQYF. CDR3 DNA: TGTGCCAGCAGCTTGAGGTGGGAGACCCAGTACTTC.

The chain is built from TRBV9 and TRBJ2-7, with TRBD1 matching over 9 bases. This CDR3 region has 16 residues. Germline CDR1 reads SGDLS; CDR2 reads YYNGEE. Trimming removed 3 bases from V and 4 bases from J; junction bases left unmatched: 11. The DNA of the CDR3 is TGTGCCAGCAGCGCTCCGGGACAGGGTGAGAAATACGAGCAGTACGTC. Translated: CASSAPGQGEKYEQYV.

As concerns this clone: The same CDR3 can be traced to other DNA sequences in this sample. The CDR3 here is CASSEGQLTGELFF. CDR3 DNA: TGTGCCAGCAGTGAAGGTCAGCTCACCGGGGAGCTGTTTTTT. The V and J genes are TRBV2 and TRBJ2-2; D remains unclear. The germline V gene has CDR1 SNHLY and CDR2 FYNNEI. Trimming shortened V by 1 base and J by 4 bases, and 7 bases separated the two germline ends. The CDR3 consists of 14 residues.

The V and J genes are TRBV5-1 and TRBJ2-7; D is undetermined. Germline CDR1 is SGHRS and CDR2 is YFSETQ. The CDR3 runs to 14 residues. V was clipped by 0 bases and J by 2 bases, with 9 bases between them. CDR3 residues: CASSLAVGPYEQYF. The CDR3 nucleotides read TGCGCCAGCAGCTTGGCCGTTGGTCCCTACGAGCAGTACTTC.

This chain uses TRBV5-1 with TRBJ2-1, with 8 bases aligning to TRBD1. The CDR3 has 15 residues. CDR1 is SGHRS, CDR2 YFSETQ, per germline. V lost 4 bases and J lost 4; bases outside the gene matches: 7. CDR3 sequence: CASSTKGDRYNEQFF. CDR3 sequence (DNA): TGCGCCAGCAGCACAAAAGGGGACAGGTACAATGAGCAGTTCTTC.

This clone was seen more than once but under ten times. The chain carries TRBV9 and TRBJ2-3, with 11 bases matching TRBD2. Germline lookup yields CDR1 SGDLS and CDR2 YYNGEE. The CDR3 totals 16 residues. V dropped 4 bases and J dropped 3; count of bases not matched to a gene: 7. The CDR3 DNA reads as TGTGCCAGCAGCCTTAGCGGGGGGGCAAGGACAGATACGCAGTATTTT. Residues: CASSLSGGARTDTQYF.

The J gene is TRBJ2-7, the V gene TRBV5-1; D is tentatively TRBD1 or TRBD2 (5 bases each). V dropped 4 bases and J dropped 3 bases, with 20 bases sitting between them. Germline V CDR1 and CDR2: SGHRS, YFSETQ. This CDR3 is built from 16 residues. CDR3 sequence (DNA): TGCGCCAGCAGCCTGGAGGCAGGGTTGGGGAACTACGAGCAGTACTTC. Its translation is CASSLEAGLGNYEQYF.

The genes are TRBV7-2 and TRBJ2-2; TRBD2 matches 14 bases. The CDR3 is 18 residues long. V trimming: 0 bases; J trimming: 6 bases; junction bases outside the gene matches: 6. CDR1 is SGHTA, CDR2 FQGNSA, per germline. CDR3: CASSLATSGRAQAGELFF. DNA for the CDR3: TGTGCCAGCAGCTTAGCGACTAGCGGGAGGGCCCAGGCCGGGGAGCTGTTTTTT.

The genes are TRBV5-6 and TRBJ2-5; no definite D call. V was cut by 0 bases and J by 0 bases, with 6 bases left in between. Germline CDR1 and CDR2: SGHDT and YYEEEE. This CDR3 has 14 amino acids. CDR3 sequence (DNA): TGTGCCAGCAGCTTGGTGGCAGACCAAGAGACCCAGTACTTC. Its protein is CASSLVADQETQYF.